The clone carrying this T cell receptor (beta chain) appeared many times. Its antigen is not known. Attached unique molecular identifiers marked individual cDNA molecules. TCRdb reprocessed the 5' RACE reads with MiXCR, giving one entry per CDR3 protein. Among about 97,000 distinct CDR3 sequences listed, roughly 9.6% were seen once. J lost 9 bases, V lost 5 bases, and 9 bases had no gene match. Germline CDR1 reads SGHVS; CDR2 reads FNYEAQ. There are 14 residues in the CDR3. This sample was included in a study of early T cells in non-severe SARS-CoV-2 infection. Turning to the study itself: Sequencing was performed on bulk RNA from unsorted whole blood, leaving chains unpaired.

Study results and caveats: Matches to VDJdb favored anti-spike CD8 responses and missed private and CD4 specificities.

The source is an adult who was a healthcare worker with PCR-confirmed SARS-CoV-2 infection or an uninfected control (not recorded which). The specimen comprised whole blood, sampled at baseline. The V and J genes are TRBV7-6 and TRBJ2-1; TRBD2 aligns across 8 bases. The CDR3 DNA is TGTGCCAGCAGCCCTAGGACTAGCCTCGGTGAGCAGTTCTTC. Translating gives CASSPRTSLGEQFF.